Shown below are 8 T cell receptor beta chains from a single sample sequenced in a study of blood T cell repertoires in COVID-19 (dated by TCRdb to the early 2020s). Library prep was done by the immunoSEQ multiplex PCR assay. TCRdb provides this immuneACCESS table in a form limited to in-frame rearrangements. Some clones are lacking; in checked studies, under half of them reflect an unresolved V gene, and why the rest are absent is not known. The sample contains roughly 210,000 clones, around 86% of them found a single time. Of the sample, 7.2% is held by the ten largest clones. Sequencing was performed on PBMCs or T cells enriched from blood (not recorded which). The receptors here all came from a man aged 30 to 45 in a cohort exposed to, infected with or recovered from COVID-19 (not recorded which).

In this sample, this clone turned up a few times. The chain joins TRBV7-3 to TRBJ2-2, with D tentatively TRBD2 (6 bases). Germline V gene lookup returns CDR1 SGHTA and CDR2 FQGTGA. V shed 9 bases and J shed 3 bases, with 14 bases lying between them. The CDR3 loop spans 14 amino acids. CDR3 DNA sequence: TGTGCCAGTTCTTTGGGACTCGACACCGGGGAGCTGTTTTTT. This translates into CASSLGLDTGELFF.

This chain joins TRBV18 and TRBJ1-2; 9 bases line up with TRBD1. The germline gives CDR1 KGHSH, CDR2 LQKENI. This CDR3 has 17 amino acids. The V segment lost 0 bases and the J segment 3 bases; nucleotides outside the gene matches: 8. The CDR3 coding sequence is TGTGCCAGCTCACCACCGTGGACAGGGGACAAAGACTATGGCTACACCTTC. Its protein product is CASSPPWTGDKDYGYTF.

J is TRBJ1-1 and V is TRBV7-3; D is ambiguous. Germline values: CDR1 SGHTA, CDR2 FQGTGA. Trimming pared 1 base from V and 5 bases from J, leaving 5 bases between. This CDR3 is built from 12 residues. The CDR3, as DNA: TGTGCCAGCAGCTTAATTCTTACTGAAGCTTTCTTT. Translated: CASSLILTEAFF.

This sequence joins TRBV18 and TRBJ2-3, with 11 bases that match TRBD2. The CDR3 is 17 residues long. Germline CDR1 reads KGHSH; CDR2 reads LQKENI. V lost 2 bases and J lost 0; bases outside the gene matches: 4. Here the CDR3 DNA reads TGTGCCAGCTCACCAGCGGGGACTAGCGGAAGCACAGATACGCAGTATTTT. It encodes CASSPAGTSGSTDTQYF. Using reference TRBV18 and TRBJ2-3 for the parts outside the CDR3, the full variable domain is NAGVMQNPRHLVRRRGQEARLRCSPMKGHSHVYWYRQLPEEGLKFMVYLQKENIIDESGMPKERFSAEFPKEGPSILRIQQVVRGDSAAYFCASSPAGTSGSTDTQYFGPGTRLTVL.

This chain joins TRBV24-1 and TRBJ2-1; 13 nucleotides match TRBD2. There are 13 residues in the CDR3. Germline loops: CDR1 KGHDR, CDR2 SFDVKD. Trimming removed 9 bases from V and 9 bases from J; junction bases left unmatched: 4. The CDR3 loop is CATGLAGDREQFF. The CDR3 bases are TGTGCCACCGGACTAGCGGGAGATCGTGAGCAGTTCTTC.

CDR3 protein: CASNPLGQGLVTGELFF. The CDR3 DNA reads TGTGCCAGCAACCCGTTGGGACAGGGCTTAGTAACCGGGGAGCTGTTTTTT. V is TRBV7-9 and J is TRBJ2-2, with 9 bases that match TRBD1. With V trimmed by 7 bases and J by 5 bases, 14 bases remained unmatched. Germline V gene data show CDR1 as SEHNR and CDR2 as FQNEAQ (reference sequence). The CDR3 is 17 amino acids.

The rearrangement links TRBV27 to TRBJ2-4, with TRBD1 identical over 7 bases. V lost 2 bases to trimming and J lost 7 bases; unmatched junction nucleotides: 8. Germline assignment: CDR1 MNHEY and CDR2 SMNVEV (reference sequence). The CDR3 is made up of 15 amino acids. CDR3 sequence reads: CASSLRTGVQNIQYF. CDR3 in DNA: TGTGCCAGCAGTTTAAGGACAGGCGTTCAGAACATTCAGTACTTC.

V gene TRBV6-5 combines with J gene TRBJ1-1; 7 positions agree with TRBD1. CDR3 length: 15 residues. CDR1 is MNHEY and CDR2 is SVGAGI in the germline V gene. J lost 8 bases, V lost 6 bases, and 15 bases had no gene match. The CDR3 here is CASSLMAGRGSEAFF. The DNA of the CDR3 is TGTGCCAGCAGCCTCATGGCTGGCAGGGGGAGCGAAGCTTTCTTT.